This passage covers 31 T cell receptor beta chains from one sample sequenced in a study of shared clonotypes between healthy human individuals. Measured with immunoSEQ multiplex PCR; TCRdb has only the in-frame clones, and not every one. The table shows over a million clones, with about 80% occurring only once. Specimen: memory CD4+ T cells from PBMCs. As for subset: CD45RA-negative fraction. These receptors were obtained from a man aged 18 to 35 in good health. Some clones in this sample may be carry-over from other donors' samples.

This clone has just one count. This chain connects TRBV30 to TRBJ2-2; 8 bases align to TRBD1. The ends lost 3 bases at V and 1 base at J; junction bases unmatched: 13. The CDR3 is 18 residues long. Germline-derived CDR1 and CDR2 are GTSNPN and SVGIG (reference sequence). This chain's CDR3 is CAWRYTDGQGGNTGELFF. The DNA for the CDR3 is TGTGCCTGGAGGTATACAGACGGACAGGGAGGGAACACCGGGGAGCTGTTTTTT.

This chain connects TRBV19 to TRBJ1-5; D unresolved. This CDR3 region has 14 residues. Germline V gives CDR1 LNHDA, CDR2 SQIVND (reference sequence). V was trimmed by 6 bases and J by 0 bases, leaving 9 bases between them. CDR3 in amino acids: CASSPQVSNQPQHF. CDR3 coding DNA: TGTGCCAGTAGCCCCCAGGTTAGCAATCAGCCCCAGCATTTT.

The gene calls are TRBV9 and TRBJ2-5; D is possibly TRBD1 or TRBD2 (7 bases each). Trimming took 6 bases from V and 5 from J, leaving 17 bases between them. The CDR3 totals 14 residues. Germline-derived CDR1 and CDR2 are SGDLS and YYNGEE. CDR3 nucleotide sequence: TGTGCCAGCACCCGGGGAGGGGGCGGGGAGACCCAGTACTTC. Amino acids: CASTRGGGGETQYF.

J is TRBJ1-3 and V is TRBV7-9; D gene ambiguous. This CDR3 has 16 residues. V lost 5 bases and J lost 0, with 14 bases in between. Looked up from germline, CDR1 is SEHNR and CDR2 is FQNEAQ (reference sequence). CDR3 sequence reads: CASSPKGLYSGNTIYF. The DNA of the CDR3 is TGTGCCAGCAGCCCTAAAGGACTGTACTCTGGAAACACCATATATTTT.

This clone was detected many times. Compared with germline, one end of the junction differs, possibly owing to a read error. V is TRBV2 and J is TRBJ2-7; 9 nucleotides match TRBD2. CDR3 length: 15 residues. The germline V gene has CDR1 SNHLY and CDR2 FYNNEI. This chain's CDR3 is CACRTSERSSYEQYF. The CDR3 coding sequence is TGTGCCTGCAGGACTAGCGAAAGGAGCTCCTACGAGCAGTACTTC.

This clone was counted only a few times. This chain connects TRBV19 to TRBJ2-2, with TRBD1 matching over 8 bases. From germline, CDR1 is LNHDA and CDR2 SQIVND (reference sequence). The CDR3 runs to 16 residues. The trim removed 4 bases at V and 6 bases at J, leaving 10 bases unmatched. The CDR3 nucleotides read TGTGCCAGTAGTACCCGGGACAGGTTTCCATCCGGGGAGCTGTTTTTT. It encodes CASSTRDRFPSGELFF.

This chain's CDR3 is CASSALGEDTQYF. CDR3 sequence (DNA): TGCGCCAGCAGCGCCCTTGGGGAGGATACGCAGTATTTT. This chain connects TRBV5-1 to TRBJ2-3, with D perhaps TRBD2 (5 bases). V lost 4 bases and J 6 bases, leaving 12 bases between the germline ends. Germline values: CDR1 SGHRS, CDR2 YFSETQ. The CDR3 length is 13 residues.

V usage is TRBV7-9 and J usage is TRBJ2-5; D unclear. V was clipped by 5 bases and J by 5 bases, with 18 bases between them. Germline V CDR1 and CDR2: SEHNR, FQNEAQ (reference sequence). The CDR3 runs 15 residues. The CDR3 is CASSLTSLSGETQYF. The CDR3 nucleotides are TGTGCCAGCAGCCTCACCTCCCTGTCCGGGGAGACCCAGTACTTC. The whole variable domain, filled in from reference TRBV7-9 and TRBJ2-5, reads DTGVSQNPRHKITKRGQNVTFRCDPISEHNRLYWYRQTLGQGPEFLTYFQNEAQLEKSRLLSDRFSAERPKGSFSTLEIQRTEQGDSAMYLCASSLTSLSGETQYFGPGTRLLVL.

The gene calls are TRBV15 and TRBJ1-3; 8 bases agree with TRBD1. Per the germline V gene, CDR1 is LNHNV and CDR2 is YYDKDF (reference sequence). V shed 9 bases and J 1 base; nucleotides not matched to a gene: 5. The CDR3 is made up of 14 amino acids. CDR3 region: CATANRGSGNTIYF. The CDR3 DNA reads as TGTGCCACGGCAAACAGGGGGTCTGGAAACACCATATATTTT. Drawing the rest from reference TRBV15 and TRBJ1-3, the complete variable domain is DAMVIQNPRYQVTQFGKPVTLSCSQTLNHNVMYWYQQKSSQAPKLLFHYYDKDFNNEADTPDNFQSRRPNTSFCFLDIRSPGLGDTAMYLCATANRGSGNTIYFGEGSWLTVV.

The chain has TRBV5-4 and TRBJ2-5, with D maybe TRBD2 (5 bases). The CDR3 has 12 residues. Germline CDR1 is SGHNT and CDR2 is YYREEE (reference sequence). The V end was cut by 6 bases, the J end by 5 bases, with 11 bases between. The CDR3 coding sequence is TGTGCCAGCACCGACCGCGGGGAGACCCAGTACTTC. This sequence encodes CASTDRGETQYF.

The rearrangement links TRBV5-5 to TRBJ1-2; no clear D gene. The germline V gene has CDR1 SGHKS and CDR2 YYEKEE (reference sequence). The V and J ends lost 7 bases and 8 bases respectively, with 21 bases between them. This CDR3 contains 14 residues. The CDR3 coding sequence is TGTGCCAGCGGATCCACGTTTGGCGATGGGGGCTACACCTTC. Its protein product is CASGSTFGDGGYTF.

The rearrangement links TRBV5-1 to TRBJ2-4; the match to TRBD1 covers 7 bases. Germline values: CDR1 SGHRS, CDR2 YFSETQ. This CDR3 is 14 amino acids long. J gave up 3 bases and V 0 bases, and 0 bases lay outside the gene matches. This chain's CDR3 is CASSLAGGKNIQYF. In DNA form, the CDR3 reads TGCGCCAGCAGCTTGGCAGGGGGCAAAAACATTCAGTACTTC.

The chain joins TRBV5-1 to TRBJ2-7; 10 nucleotides agree with TRBD2. V gave up 5 bases and J gave up 1 base; unmatched junction bases: 6. The CDR3 covers 15 residues. CDR1 and CDR2 (germline): SGHRS, YFSETQ. The CDR3 here is CASSPLAGASYEQYF. CDR3 DNA: TGCGCCAGCAGTCCTCTAGCGGGAGCATCCTACGAGCAGTACTTC.

The rearrangement joins TRBV2 to TRBJ2-3; TRBD1 aligns across 9 bases. The CDR3 runs 16 residues. Unmatched junction bases numbered 10, after V lost 7 bases and J lost 2 bases. In germline, CDR1 is SNHLY, CDR2 FYNNEI. Here the CDR3 reads CASTPRTGELTDTQYF. The CDR3 nucleotides read TGTGCCAGCACTCCAAGGACAGGGGAGCTCACAGATACGCAGTATTTT.

This clone showed up just once. This chain links TRBV7-2 with TRBJ2-7; 11 bases match TRBD2. Unmatched junction bases numbered 9, after V lost 5 bases and J lost 6 bases. The CDR3 covers 15 residues. Germline V gene data show CDR1 as SGHTA and CDR2 as FQGNSA. DNA of the CDR3: TGTGCCAGCAGCCCCGGACTAGCGGGTTACGGCGAGCAGTACTTC. Translated: CASSPGLAGYGEQYF.

The CDR3 sequence: CASSGQQGGTQYF. The CDR3 coding sequence is TGTGCCAGCAGCGGGCAGCAGGGAGGGACCCAGTACTTC. This rearrangement joins TRBV2 to TRBJ2-5, with TRBD2 as a possible D gene (6 bases). The ends were cut back, 6 bases at V and 7 bases at J, with 15 bases in the middle. The CDR3 consists of 13 residues. The germline V gene encodes CDR1 SNHLY and CDR2 FYNNEI.

The rearrangement uses TRBV10-3 and TRBJ2-1; unclear D gene. V lost 11 bases to trimming and J lost 0 bases, with 20 bases between them. Germline V gene lookup returns CDR1 ENHRY and CDR2 SYGVKD. The CDR3 sequence is 16 residues long. This CDR3 reads CAVGILSGFSYNEQFF. In nucleotides, the CDR3 is TGTGCCGTAGGTATCTTAAGTGGTTTCTCCTACAATGAGCAGTTCTTC.

V gene TRBV11-2 combines with J gene TRBJ2-7; 7 positions match TRBD1. Germline V gene data show CDR1 as SGHAT and CDR2 as FQNNGV. V shed 5 bases, J shed 1 base, and the junction held 8 bases outside the gene matches. The CDR3 totals 15 residues. CDR3 amino acids: CASSLAAGGSYEQYF. In DNA form, the CDR3 reads TGTGCCAGCAGCCTTGCGGCAGGGGGTTCCTACGAGCAGTACTTC.

The CDR3 loop is CASSLTGVELFF. The DNA for the CDR3 is TGCGCCAGCAGCTTGACAGGGGTGGAACTGTTTTTT. J is TRBJ1-4 and V is TRBV5-1, with TRBD1 matching over 7 bases. The CDR3 is 12 residues long. Germline lookup yields CDR1 SGHRS and CDR2 YFSETQ. The V segment lost 1 base and the J segment 12 bases; nucleotides outside the gene matches: 3. Full variable domain (outside the CDR3, taken from reference TRBV5-1 and TRBJ1-4): KAGVTQTPRYLIKTRGQQVTLSCSPISGHRSVSWYQQTPGQGLQFLFEYFSETQRNKGNFPGRFSGRQFSNSRSEMNVSTLELGDSALYLCASSLTGVELFFGSGTQLSVL.

This clone has a handful of counts. The CDR3 DNA sequence: TGTGCCAGTAGTATCCGGACCTCAGGAGGCGGGGAGCTGTTTTTT. It translates to CASSIRTSGGGELFF. The chain carries TRBV19 and TRBJ2-2, with TRBD2 as a possible D gene (5 bases). V gave up 3 bases and J gave up 7 bases, with 15 bases separating them. The germline CDR1 and CDR2 sequences are LNHDA and SQIVND (reference sequence). The CDR3 totals 15 residues.

The V gene is TRBV19, the J gene TRBJ2-6; D remains unclear. Trimming removed 5 bases from V and 1 base from J, with 15 bases in between. The CDR3 has 17 amino acids. Germline CDR1 and CDR2: LNHDA and SQIVND (reference sequence). CDR3 region: CASSPPVQLSGANVLTF. CDR3 sequence (DNA): TGTGCCAGTAGTCCTCCGGTACAGTTGTCTGGGGCCAACGTCCTGACTTTC. The whole variable domain, remainder taken from reference TRBV19 and TRBJ2-6, is DGGITQSPKYLFRKEGQNVTLSCEQNLNHDAMYWYRQDPGQGLRLIYYSQIVNDFQKGDIAEGYSVSREKKESFPLTVTSAQKNPTAFYLCASSPPVQLSGANVLTFGAGSRLTVL.

The chain is built from TRBV9 and TRBJ2-2; maybe TRBD2 (5 bases). Per germline, CDR1 SGDLS and CDR2 YYNGEE. The CDR3 totals 14 residues. Trimming shortened V by 3 bases and J by 1 base, and 7 bases separated the two germline ends. Written as DNA, the CDR3 is TGTGCCAGCAGCGGCGGGCTGAACACCGGGGAGCTGTTTTTT. Amino acids: CASSGGLNTGELFF.

This clone was observed a handful of times. J is TRBJ1-4 and V is TRBV27; the D is unclear. Deletions cut 6 bases from V and 7 bases from J, with 15 bases between. The CDR3 contains 14 residues. CDR1 is MNHEY and CDR2 is SMNVEV in the germline V gene (reference sequence). The CDR3 protein is CASSLTWVAEKLFF. Here the CDR3 DNA reads TGTGCCAGCAGCCTGACATGGGTAGCTGAAAAACTGTTTTTT. The full variable domain, completed using reference TRBV27 and TRBJ1-4, is EAQVTQNPRYLITVTGKKLTVTCSQNMNHEYMSWYRQDPGLGLRQIYYSMNVEVTDKGDVPEGYKVSRKEKRNFPLILESPSPNQTSLYFCASSLTWVAEKLFFGSGTQLSVL.

V is TRBV6-1 and J is TRBJ2-1; D unresolved. In germline, CDR1 is MNHNS, CDR2 SASEGT. With 2 bases removed from V and 10 bases from J, the gap between germline ends came to 12 bases. The CDR3 contains 13 residues. In DNA, the CDR3 is TGTGCCAGCAGTGAAAGTTATAATCGGGAGCAGTTCTTC. Its translation is CASSESYNREQFF.

This chain joins TRBV5-4 and TRBJ2-5; TRBD2 agrees at 11 bases. This CDR3 has 16 residues. The trim removed 4 bases at V and 2 bases at J, leaving 7 bases unmatched. Looked up from germline, CDR1 is SGHNT and CDR2 is YYREEE (reference sequence). CDR3 DNA sequence: TGTGCCAGCAGCCCCGGACTAGCGGGTCAACAAGAGACCCAGTACTTC. Translating gives CASSPGLAGQQETQYF.

A note on this clone: A far larger clone is one nucleotide away, so this likely arose from a read error. In the same sample, other DNA sequences code for this CDR3. This chain connects TRBV2 to TRBJ1-1; 9 bases agree with TRBD1. The length of the CDR3 is 15 residues. The J segment lost 6 bases and the V segment lost 5 bases, leaving 10 bases of the junction unmatched. Germline loops: CDR1 SNHLY, CDR2 FYNNEI. The DNA for the CDR3 is TGTGCCAGCAGTAAGCCGGGACAGGGTGGGGCTGAAGCTTTCTTT. This translates into CASSKPGQGGAEAFF.

Ten or more counts support this clone. V gene TRBV5-8 combines with J gene TRBJ2-3, with D possibly being TRBD1 (6 bases). The CDR3 length is 12 residues. Germline assignment: CDR1 SGHTS and CDR2 YDEGEE. V was shortened by 1 base and J by 13 bases, with 13 bases between the two germline ends. CDR3 nucleotides: TGTGCCAGCAGCTTGTACTCAGGGGTGGAGTATTTT. Protein sequence: CASSLYSGVEYF.

This chain joins TRBV28 and TRBJ2-5, with D perhaps TRBD1 (5 bases). Germline V gene lookup returns CDR1 MDHEN and CDR2 SYDVKM. Trimming shortened V by 3 bases and J by 2 bases, and 10 bases separated the two germline ends. The CDR3 covers 14 residues. Here the CDR3 DNA reads TGTGCCAGCAGTTTGACAGCTATTCAAGAGACCCAGTACTTC. It yields the protein CASSLTAIQETQYF. Full variable domain (outside the CDR3, taken from reference TRBV28 and TRBJ2-5): DVKVTQSSRYLVKRTGEKVFLECVQDMDHENMFWYRQDPGLGLRLIYFSYDVKMKEKGDIPEGYSVSREKKERFSLILESASTNQTSMYLCASSLTAIQETQYFGPGTRLLVL.

The chain has TRBV18 and TRBJ2-5; TRBD1 matches at 7 bases. CDR3 length: 15 amino acids. J lost 4 bases, V lost 0 bases, and 5 bases had no gene match. Germline CDR1 is KGHSH and CDR2 is LQKENI. CDR3 amino acids: CASSPPSRGRETQYF. Written as DNA, the CDR3 is TGTGCCAGCTCACCACCGTCCAGGGGGAGAGAGACCCAGTACTTC.

The gene calls are TRBV28 and TRBJ2-3, with 7 bases lining up with TRBD2. CDR1 is MDHEN and CDR2 is SYDVKM in the germline V gene. This CDR3 spans 16 amino acids. V shed 5 bases, J shed 4 bases, and the junction held 12 bases outside the gene matches. CDR3 protein: CASSPFGGRGADTQYF. CDR3 DNA: TGTGCCAGCAGTCCCTTCGGGGGGAGAGGAGCAGATACGCAGTATTTT.

The chain has TRBV13 and TRBJ1-1; a possible D gene is TRBD1 (5 bases). CDR1 PRHDT and CDR2 FYEKMQ come from the germline V gene (reference sequence). V lost 1 base and J lost 8, with 11 bases in between. The CDR3 has 13 residues. The CDR3 DNA is TGTGCCAGCAGCTTAGAAGCTCGGGGGGAAGCTTTCTTT. This translates into CASSLEARGEAFF.